The next 10 T cell receptor beta chains were all read from a single sample in a study of cytomegalovirus exposure and HLA in healthy donors. A multiplex PCR was run with 60 Vbeta primers and 13 Jbeta primers. Only in-frame clones appear in the TCRdb table, and some are missing; sequencing was by immunoSEQ multiplex PCR. Its table lists approximately 100,000 clones. The source material was PBMCs. The receptors stem from a middle-aged man in good health and CMV-seronegative.

The V and J genes are TRBV19 and TRBJ1-5; D perhaps matches TRBD1 (5 bases). The germline CDR1 and CDR2 sequences are LNHDA and SQIVND (reference sequence). The V end was cut by 5 bases, the J end by 6 bases, with 20 bases between. The CDR3 loop spans 16 amino acids. The DNA for the CDR3 is TGTGCCAGTAGTGTCTACACGGGGGACTCGACTCAGCCCCAGCATTTT. This codes for CASSVYTGDSTQPQHF.

This chain links TRBV9 with TRBJ2-3; TRBD2 matches at 15 bases. There are 16 residues in the CDR3. V lost 3 bases, J lost 5 bases, and 4 bases stayed unmatched. Per germline, CDR1 SGDLS and CDR2 YYNGEE. The CDR3 region is CASSGTSGGVIDTQYF. DNA for the CDR3: TGTGCCAGCAGCGGGACTAGCGGGGGGGTTATAGATACGCAGTATTTT.

The chain uses TRBV6-6 and TRBJ1-5, with TRBD1 identical over 8 bases. The V gene end was trimmed by 5 bases and the J gene end by 3 bases; junction bases not matched to a gene: 6. This CDR3 is built from 15 residues. Germline CDR1 is MNHNY and CDR2 is SVGAGI (reference sequence). CDR3 nucleotide sequence: TGTGCCAGCAGTCCCGGGACAGGCCTCAATCAGCCCCAGCATTTT. Translating gives CASSPGTGLNQPQHF.

This sequence joins TRBV6-1 and TRBJ2-3; 8 nucleotides align to TRBD1. The CDR3 consists of 14 residues. Trimming at V came to 6 bases and at J to 2 bases, leaving 4 bases not matched to a gene. The germline CDR1 and CDR2 sequences are MNHNS and SASEGT. For the CDR3, the DNA is TGTGCCAGCAGCGTGGACAGGGCCACAGATACGCAGTATTTT. Residues: CASSVDRATDTQYF.

The rearrangement links TRBV4-1 to TRBJ1-1; the D gene is possibly TRBD1 (5 bases). Trimming took off 6 bases at V and 1 base at J, with 15 bases between the two ends. The CDR3 sequence is 15 residues long. The germline CDR1 and CDR2 sequences are MGHRA and YSYEKL. The CDR3 spells CASSEQGRRNTEAFF. CDR3 sequence (DNA): TGCGCCAGCAGTGAGCAGGGCAGGAGGAACACTGAAGCTTTCTTT.

This sequence joins TRBV9 and TRBJ1-2; 11 bases map to TRBD1. CDR1 SGDLS and CDR2 YYNGEE come from the germline V gene. This CDR3 is built from 15 residues. V was clipped by 3 bases and J by 4 bases; unmatched bases: 5. The CDR3 bases are TGTGCCAGCAGCGAAGGCGGACAGGGGGCCTATGGCTACACCTTC. This encodes CASSEGGQGAYGYTF.

The chain couples TRBV6-6 to TRBJ1-2, with 7 bases matching TRBD1. In germline, CDR1 is MNHNY, CDR2 SVGAGI (reference sequence). This CDR3 has 13 amino acids. V was clipped by 7 bases and J by 4 bases; unmatched bases: 6. The CDR3: CASTSDRTYGYTF. The CDR3 DNA follows: TGTGCCAGCACCTCGGACAGGACCTATGGCTACACCTTC.

V gene TRBV19 combines with J gene TRBJ2-2; the D gene is possibly TRBD2 (5 bases). Trimming left V 5 bases short and J 4 bases short, with 11 bases between. This CDR3 spans 14 amino acids. Germline V gene lookup returns CDR1 LNHDA and CDR2 SQIVND (reference sequence). The CDR3 sequence is CASSGSAGTGELFF. The CDR3 DNA reads TGTGCCAGTAGTGGGAGTGCCGGCACCGGGGAGCTGTTTTTT.

This chain uses TRBV7-2 with TRBJ2-7; TRBD1 aligns across 10 bases. J was trimmed by 5 bases and V by 5 bases; bases with no gene match: 9. Germline-derived CDR1 and CDR2 are SGHTA and FQGNSA. The CDR3 contains 15 residues. CDR3 sequence reads: CASSPSRDRGHEQYF. The CDR3 nucleotides read TGTGCCAGCAGCCCGAGTAGGGACAGGGGACACGAGCAGTACTTC.

The V gene is TRBV6-5, the J gene TRBJ2-3; 7 bases align to TRBD2. Germline CDR1 reads MNHEY; CDR2 reads SVGAGI. The CDR3 extends over 15 amino acids. V dropped 6 bases and J dropped 3; count of bases not matched to a gene: 9. The CDR3 is CASSRFGRMTDTQYF. CDR3 nucleotides: TGTGCCAGCAGCCGCTTCGGGAGGATGACAGATACGCAGTATTTT.